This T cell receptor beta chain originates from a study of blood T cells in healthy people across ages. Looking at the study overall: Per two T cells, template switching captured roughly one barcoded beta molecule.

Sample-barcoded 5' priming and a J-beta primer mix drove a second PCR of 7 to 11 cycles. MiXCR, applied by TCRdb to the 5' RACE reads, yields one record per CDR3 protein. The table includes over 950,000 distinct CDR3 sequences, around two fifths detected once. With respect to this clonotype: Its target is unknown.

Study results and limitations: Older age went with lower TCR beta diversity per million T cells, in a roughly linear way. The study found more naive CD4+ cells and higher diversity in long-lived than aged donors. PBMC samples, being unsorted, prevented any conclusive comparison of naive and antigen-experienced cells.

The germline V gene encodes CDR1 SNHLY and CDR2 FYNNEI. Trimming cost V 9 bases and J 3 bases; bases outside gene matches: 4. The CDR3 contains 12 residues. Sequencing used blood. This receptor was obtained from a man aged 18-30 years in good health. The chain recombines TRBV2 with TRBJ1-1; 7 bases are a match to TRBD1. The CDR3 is CARRQGDTEAFF. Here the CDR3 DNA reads TGTGCCAGAAGACAGGGAGACACTGAAGCTTTCTTT.